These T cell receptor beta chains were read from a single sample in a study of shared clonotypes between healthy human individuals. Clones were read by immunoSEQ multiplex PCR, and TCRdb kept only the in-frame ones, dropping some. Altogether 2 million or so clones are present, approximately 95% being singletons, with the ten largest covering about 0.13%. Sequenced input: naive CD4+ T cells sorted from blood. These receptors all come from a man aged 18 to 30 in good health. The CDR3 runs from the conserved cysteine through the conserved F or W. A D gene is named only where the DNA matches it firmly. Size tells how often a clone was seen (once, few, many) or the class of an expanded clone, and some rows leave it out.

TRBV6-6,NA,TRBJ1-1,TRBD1,CASRTGGEGTEAFF,TGTGCCAGCAGAACAGGGGGGGAGGGCACTGAAGCTTTCTTT
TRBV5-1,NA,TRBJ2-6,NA,CASSSDFTSGANVLTF,TGCGCCAGCAGCTCGGACTTTACCTCTGGGGCCAACGTCCTGACTTTC
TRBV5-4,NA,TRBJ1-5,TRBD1,CASSFGQGAGQPQHF,TGTGCCAGCAGCTTCGGGCAGGGGGCAGGCCAGCCCCAGCATTTT
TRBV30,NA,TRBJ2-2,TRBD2,CAWSDLTGLAGTGELFF,TGTGCCTGGAGTGACTTGACAGGACTAGCGGGGACCGGGGAGCTGTTTTTT
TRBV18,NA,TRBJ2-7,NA,CASSPFDLAAGFEQYF,TGTGCCAGCTCACCATTTGACCTGGCTGCGGGTTTCGAGCAGTACTTC
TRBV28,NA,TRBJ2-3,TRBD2,CASSFPIATTGGLGTDTQYF,TGTGCCAGCAGTTTCCCGATCGCGACCACGGGGGGGCTGGGCACAGATACGCAGTATTTT
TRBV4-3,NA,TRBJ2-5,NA,CASSQGVGTPGPETQYF,TGCGCCAGCAGCCAAGGGGTTGGGACCCCGGGCCCGGAGACCCAGTACTTC
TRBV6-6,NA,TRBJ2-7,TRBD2,CASSSRISGGFYEQYF,TGTGCCAGCAGCTCTAGGATAAGCGGGGGATTCTACGAGCAGTACTTC
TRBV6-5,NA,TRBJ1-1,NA,CASSRQVQNTEAFF,TGTGCCAGCAGCCGACAGGTCCAGAACACTGAAGCTTTCTTT
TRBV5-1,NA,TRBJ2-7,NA,CASSKTDSSYEQYF,TGCGCCAGCAGCAAGACCGACAGCTCCTACGAGCAGTACTTC
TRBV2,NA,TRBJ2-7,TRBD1,CASSEGRQGLYEQYF,TGTGCCAGCAGTGAAGGGCGACAGGGTCTTTACGAGCAGTACTTC
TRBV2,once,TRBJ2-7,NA,CASSRNWRTIYEQYF,TGTGCCAGCAGTCGGAATTGGCGAACTATTTACGAGCAGTACTTC
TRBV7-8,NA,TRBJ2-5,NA,CASSYREETQYF,TGTGCCAGCAGCTACAGAGAAGAGACCCAGTACTTC
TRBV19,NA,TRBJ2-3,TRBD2,CASRVAGEISTDTQYF,TGTGCCAGTAGAGTAGCGGGGGAGATAAGCACAGATACGCAGTATTTT
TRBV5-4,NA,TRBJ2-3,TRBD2,CASSLSQRGRTDTQYF,TGTGCCAGCAGCTTGTCGCAGCGGGGACGCACAGATACGCAGTATTTT
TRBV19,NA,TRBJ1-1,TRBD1,CASRDTGASEGGTEAFF,TGTGCCAGTAGGGACACAGGGGCCTCGGAGGGAGGCACTGAAGCTTTCTTT
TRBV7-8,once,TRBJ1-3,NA,CASSNRQDPSGNTIYF,TGTGCCAGCAGCAATCGACAGGACCCCTCTGGAAACACCATATATTTT
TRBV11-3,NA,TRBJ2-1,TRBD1,CASSPIPGQGAYNEQFF,TGTGCCAGCAGCCCTATCCCGGGACAGGGGGCCTACAATGAGCAGTTCTTC
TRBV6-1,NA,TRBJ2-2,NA,CASSERRNTGELFF,TGTGCCAGCAGTGAACGCCGAAACACCGGGGAGCTGTTTTTT
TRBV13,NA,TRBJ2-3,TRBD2,CASSLLAGGPSDTQYF,TGTGCCAGCAGCTTATTAGCGGGAGGGCCGTCTGATACGCAGTATTTT
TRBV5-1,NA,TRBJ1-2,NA,CASSDSRDGGYTF,TGCGCCAGCAGCGACAGCAGGGACGGAGGCTACACCTTC
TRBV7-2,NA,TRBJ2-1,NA,CASSPRLIRDEQFF,TGTGCCAGCAGCCCACGACTTATTAGGGATGAGCAGTTCTTC
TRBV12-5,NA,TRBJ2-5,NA,CARAPEGRRGETQETQYF,TGTGCTAGGGCCCCCGAGGGGAGGAGGGGGGAGACACAAGAGACCCAGTACTTC
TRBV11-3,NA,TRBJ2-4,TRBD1,CASSLGRDRGNIQYF,TGTGCCAGCAGCTTAGGTCGGGACAGGGGAAACATTCAGTACTTC
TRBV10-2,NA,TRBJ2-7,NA,CASSLAEIYEQYF,TGCGCCAGCAGTCTGGCGGAAATCTACGAGCAGTACTTC
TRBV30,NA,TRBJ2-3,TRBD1,CAWSVGRGQDTQYF,TGTGCCTGGAGTGTAGGCAGGGGGCAAGATACGCAGTATTTT
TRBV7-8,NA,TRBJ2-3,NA,CASSLTPDTQYF,TGTGCCAGCAGCTTAACTCCAGATACGCAGTATTTT